This T cell receptor (beta chain) is drawn from a study of blood T cells in healthy people across ages. With 0 bases removed from V and 0 bases from J, the gap between germline ends came to 13 bases. The CDR3 is 17 residues long. Looked up from germline, CDR1 is SGHRS and CDR2 is YFSETQ. A second about 7 to 11 cycle PCR used barcoded and J-beta primers. TCRdb recomputed calls from the 5' RACE reads with MiXCR, one row per CDR3 protein. The sample holds roughly 720,000 distinct CDR3 sequences, 53% seen once. The chain carries TRBV5-1 and TRBJ2-1, with D possibly being TRBD2 (6 bases). This TCR was sampled from a man older than 75 in good health. Sequencing was performed on blood. The CDR3 spells CASSLGGLLSSYNEQFF. CDR3 nucleotide sequence: TGCGCCAGCAGCTTGGGGGGACTGCTGAGCTCCTACAATGAGCAGTTCTTC. The entire variable domain, with the rest obtained from reference TRBV5-1 and TRBJ2-1, is as follows: KAGVTQTPRYLIKTRGQQVTLSCSPISGHRSVSWYQQTPGQGLQFLFEYFSETQRNKGNFPGRFSGRQFSNSRSEMNVSTLELGDSALYLCASSLGGLLSSYNEQFFGPGTRLTVL.